One sample yielded the 2 T cell receptor beta chains listed below, sequenced in a study of T cell responses to AZD1222 COVID-19 vaccine. Profiled with immunoSEQ multiplex PCR; TCRdb holds only in-frame clones, not every one. The table lists 95,000 to 120,000 clones, about 87% of them singletons, with under 6.5% in the top ten. Material: peripheral blood, obtained 28 days after the second AZD1222 dose. The receptors come from an adult who received the AZD1222 COVID-19 vaccine.

Note on this clone: The junction shows a germline mismatch at one end, possibly a read error. The chain couples TRBV6-2 or TRBV6-3 to TRBJ2-7, with D possibly matching TRBD1 (6 bases). Germline V gene sequence: CDR1 MNHEY, CDR2 SVGEGT. The CDR3 is 15 residues long. For the CDR3, the DNA is TGTGCCAGCAGTCACTCACTTACAGGGATTGACGAGCAGTACTTC. This codes for CASSHSLTGIDEQYF.

The chain uses TRBV12-3 or TRBV12-4 and TRBJ1-2; a weak D match, TRBD1 (5 bases). CDR3 size: 12 residues. Trimming pared 4 bases from V and 4 bases from J, leaving 7 bases between. The CDR3 loop is CASSSDSYGYTF. CDR3 nucleotide sequence: TGTGCCAGCAGTTCCGACAGCTATGGCTACACCTTC.